This T cell receptor (beta chain) comes out of a study of shared clonotypes between healthy human individuals. Turning to this clone: Its antigen is unknown.

Generated by immunoSEQ multiplex PCR, the TCRdb table keeps only in-frame clones and is missing some. The sample yields 2 million to 2.5 million clones, about nine tenths seen once. V lost 2 bases to trimming and J lost 4 bases, with 13 bases between them. There are 15 residues in the CDR3. From germline, CDR1 is SGHDN and CDR2 FVKESK. Whole-study findings and limits: Memory subsets generally showed smaller estimated richness than naive subsets did.

This rearrangement joins TRBV14 to TRBJ2-3; D remains unclear. The sequence derives from a man aged 18 to 30 in good health. Some clones in this sample may be carry-over from other donors' samples. Specimen: naive CD4+ T cells from PBMCs. The subset here: CD45RA+ positively selected. The CDR3 sequence: CASSQWVFGADTQYF. CDR3 nucleotides: TGTGCCAGCAGCCAATGGGTCTTTGGGGCAGATACGCAGTATTTT.